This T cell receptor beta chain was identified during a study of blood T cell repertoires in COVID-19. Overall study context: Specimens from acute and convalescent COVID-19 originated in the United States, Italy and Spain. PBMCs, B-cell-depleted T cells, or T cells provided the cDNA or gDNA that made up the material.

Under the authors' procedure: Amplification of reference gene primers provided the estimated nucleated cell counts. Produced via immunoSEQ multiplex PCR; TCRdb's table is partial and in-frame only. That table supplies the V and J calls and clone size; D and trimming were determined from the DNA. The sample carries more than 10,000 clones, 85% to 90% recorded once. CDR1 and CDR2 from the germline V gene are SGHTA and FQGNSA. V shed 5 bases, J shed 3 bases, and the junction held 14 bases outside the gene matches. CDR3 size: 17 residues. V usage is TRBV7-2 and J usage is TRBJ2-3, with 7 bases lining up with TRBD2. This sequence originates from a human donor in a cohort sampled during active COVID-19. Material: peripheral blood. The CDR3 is CASSLPRAGVGTDTQYF. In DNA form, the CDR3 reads TGTGCCAGCAGCCTCCCTCGGGCGGGGGTCGGTACAGATACGCAGTATTTT. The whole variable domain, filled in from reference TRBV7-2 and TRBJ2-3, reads GAGVSQSPSNKVTEKGKDVELRCDPISGHTALYWYRQSLGQGLEFLIYFQGNSAPDKSGLPSDRFSAERTGGSVSTLTIQRTQQEDSAVYLCASSLPRAGVGTDTQYFGPGTRLTVL.